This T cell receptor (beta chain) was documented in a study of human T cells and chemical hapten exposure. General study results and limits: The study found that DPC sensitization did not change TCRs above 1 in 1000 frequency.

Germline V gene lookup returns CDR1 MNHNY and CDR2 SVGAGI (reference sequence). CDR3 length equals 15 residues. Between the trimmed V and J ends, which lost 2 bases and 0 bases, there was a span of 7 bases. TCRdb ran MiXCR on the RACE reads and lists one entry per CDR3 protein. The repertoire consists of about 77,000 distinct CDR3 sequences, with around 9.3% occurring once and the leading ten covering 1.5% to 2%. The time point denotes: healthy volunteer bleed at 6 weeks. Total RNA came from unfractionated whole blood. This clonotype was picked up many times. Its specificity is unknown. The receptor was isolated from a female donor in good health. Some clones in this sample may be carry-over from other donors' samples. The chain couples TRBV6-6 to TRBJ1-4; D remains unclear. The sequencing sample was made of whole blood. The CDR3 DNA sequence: TGTGCCAGCAGTTACGCCGGGACAACTAATGAAAAACTGTTTTTT. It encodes CASSYAGTTNEKLFF.